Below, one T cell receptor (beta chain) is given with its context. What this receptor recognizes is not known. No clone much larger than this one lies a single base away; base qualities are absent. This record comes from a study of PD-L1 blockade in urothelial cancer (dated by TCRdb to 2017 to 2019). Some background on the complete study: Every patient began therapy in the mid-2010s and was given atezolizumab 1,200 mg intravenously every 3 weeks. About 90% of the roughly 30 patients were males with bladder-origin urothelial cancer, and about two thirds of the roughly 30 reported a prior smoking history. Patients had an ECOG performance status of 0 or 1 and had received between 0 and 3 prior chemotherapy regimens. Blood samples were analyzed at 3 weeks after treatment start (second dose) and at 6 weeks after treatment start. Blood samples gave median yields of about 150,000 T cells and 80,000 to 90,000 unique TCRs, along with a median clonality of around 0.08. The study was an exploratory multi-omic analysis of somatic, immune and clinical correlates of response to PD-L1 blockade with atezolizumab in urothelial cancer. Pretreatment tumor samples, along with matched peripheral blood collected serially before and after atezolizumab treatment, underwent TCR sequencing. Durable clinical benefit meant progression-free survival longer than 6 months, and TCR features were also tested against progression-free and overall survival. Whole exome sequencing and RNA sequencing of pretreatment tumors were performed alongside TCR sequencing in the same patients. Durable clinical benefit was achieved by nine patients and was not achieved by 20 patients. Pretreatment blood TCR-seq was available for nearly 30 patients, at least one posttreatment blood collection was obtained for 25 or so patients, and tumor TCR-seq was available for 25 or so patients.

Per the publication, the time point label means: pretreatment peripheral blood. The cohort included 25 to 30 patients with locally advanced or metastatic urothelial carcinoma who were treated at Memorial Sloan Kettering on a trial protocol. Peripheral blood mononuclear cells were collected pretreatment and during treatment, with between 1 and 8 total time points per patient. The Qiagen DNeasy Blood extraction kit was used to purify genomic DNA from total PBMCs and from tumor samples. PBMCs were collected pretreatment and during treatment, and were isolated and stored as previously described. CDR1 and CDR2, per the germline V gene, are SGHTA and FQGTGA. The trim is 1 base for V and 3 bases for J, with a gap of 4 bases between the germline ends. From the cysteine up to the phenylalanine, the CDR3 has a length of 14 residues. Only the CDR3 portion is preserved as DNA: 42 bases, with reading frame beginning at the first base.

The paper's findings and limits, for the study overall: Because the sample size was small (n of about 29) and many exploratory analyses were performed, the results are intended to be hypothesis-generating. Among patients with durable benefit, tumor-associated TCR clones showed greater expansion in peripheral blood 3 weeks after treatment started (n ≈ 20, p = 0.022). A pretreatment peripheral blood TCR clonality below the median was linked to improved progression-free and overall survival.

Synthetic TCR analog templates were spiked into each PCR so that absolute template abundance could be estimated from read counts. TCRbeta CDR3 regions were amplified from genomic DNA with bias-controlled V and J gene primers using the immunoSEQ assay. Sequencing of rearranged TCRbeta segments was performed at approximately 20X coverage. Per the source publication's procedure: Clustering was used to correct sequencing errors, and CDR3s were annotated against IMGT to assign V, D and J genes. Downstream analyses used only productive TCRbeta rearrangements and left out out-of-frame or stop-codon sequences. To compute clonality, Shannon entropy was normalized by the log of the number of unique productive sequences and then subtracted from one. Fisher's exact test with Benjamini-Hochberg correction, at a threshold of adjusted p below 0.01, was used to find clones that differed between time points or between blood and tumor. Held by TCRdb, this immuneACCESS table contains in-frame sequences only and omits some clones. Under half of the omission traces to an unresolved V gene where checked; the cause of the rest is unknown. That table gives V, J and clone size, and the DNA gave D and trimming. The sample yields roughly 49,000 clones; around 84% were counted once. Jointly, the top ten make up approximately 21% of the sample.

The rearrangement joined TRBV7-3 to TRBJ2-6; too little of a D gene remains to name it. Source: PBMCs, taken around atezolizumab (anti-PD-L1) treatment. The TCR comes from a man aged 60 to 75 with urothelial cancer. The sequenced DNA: TGTGCCAGCAGCTTAAATATTGGGGCCAACGTCCTGACTTTC. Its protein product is CASSLNIGANVLTF.